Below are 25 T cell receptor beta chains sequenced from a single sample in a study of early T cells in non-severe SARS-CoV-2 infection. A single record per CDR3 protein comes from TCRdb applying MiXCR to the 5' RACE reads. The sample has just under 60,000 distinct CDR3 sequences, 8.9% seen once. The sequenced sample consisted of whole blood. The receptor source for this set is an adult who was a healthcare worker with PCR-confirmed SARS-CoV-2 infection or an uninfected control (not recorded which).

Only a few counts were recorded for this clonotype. CDR3 DNA sequence: TGTGCCAGCAGACAGACAGCGGGGAACACCGGGGAGCTGTTTTTT. It codes for CASRQTAGNTGELFF. J is TRBJ2-2 and V is TRBV3-1; D perhaps matches TRBD2 (6 bases). V was cut by 6 bases and J by 1 base, with 12 bases left in between. Looked up from germline, CDR1 is LGHDT and CDR2 is YNNKEL (reference sequence). There are 15 residues in the CDR3.

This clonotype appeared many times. The CDR3 region has the DNA TGTGCCAGCAGCTTAGCGCACGGCGGGAAAGAGACCCAGTACTTC. Protein product: CASSLAHGGKETQYF. V gene TRBV7-8 combines with J gene TRBJ2-5; TRBD2 might be the D (6 bases). This CDR3 has 15 residues. CDR1 and CDR2 (germline): SGHVS, FQNEAQ. Trimming took off 0 bases at V and 3 bases at J, with 11 bases between the two ends.

DNA of the CDR3: TGCAGTGCTAGAGATTACGTAGGGAACTACGAGCAGTACTTC. As protein: CSARDYVGNYEQYF. The V and J genes are TRBV20-1 and TRBJ2-7; D not resolved. The CDR3 is 14 residues long. Trimming took 0 bases from V and 3 from J, leaving 12 bases between them. Germline V gene data show CDR1 as DFQATT and CDR2 as SNEGSKA (reference sequence).

The CDR3 nucleotides read TGTGCCAGCAGCGCAGCAACGACAGGGTACGAGCAGTACTTC. This encodes CASSAATTGYEQYF. The chain recombines TRBV9 with TRBJ2-7, with 7 bases aligning to TRBD1. V gave up 3 bases and J gave up 4 bases; unmatched junction bases: 7. The length of the CDR3 is 14 residues. Germline V gives CDR1 SGDLS, CDR2 YYNGEE.

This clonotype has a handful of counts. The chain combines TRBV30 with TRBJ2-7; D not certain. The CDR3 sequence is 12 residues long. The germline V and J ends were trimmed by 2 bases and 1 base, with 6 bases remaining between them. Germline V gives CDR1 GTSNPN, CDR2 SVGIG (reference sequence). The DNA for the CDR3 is TGTGCCTGGAGTCCCCTATCCTACGAGCAGTACTTC. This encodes CAWSPLSYEQYF.

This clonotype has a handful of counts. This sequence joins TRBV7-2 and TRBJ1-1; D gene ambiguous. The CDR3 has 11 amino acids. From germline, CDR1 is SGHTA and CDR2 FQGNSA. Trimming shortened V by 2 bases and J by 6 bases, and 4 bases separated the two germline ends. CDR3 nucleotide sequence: TGTGCCAGCAGCTTACGTGCTGAAGCTTTCTTT. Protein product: CASSLRAEAFF. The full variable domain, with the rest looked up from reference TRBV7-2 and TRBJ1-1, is GAGVSQSPSNKVTEKGKDVELRCDPISGHTALYWYRQSLGQGLEFLIYFQGNSAPDKSGLPSDRFSAERTGGSVSTLTIQRTQQEDSAVYLCASSLRAEAFFGQGTRLTVV.

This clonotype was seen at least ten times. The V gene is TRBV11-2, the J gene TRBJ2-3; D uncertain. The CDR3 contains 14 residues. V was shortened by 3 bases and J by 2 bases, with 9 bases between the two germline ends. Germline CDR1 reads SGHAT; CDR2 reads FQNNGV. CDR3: CASSFVGNTDTQYF. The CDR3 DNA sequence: TGTGCCAGCAGCTTCGTGGGAAACACAGATACGCAGTATTTT.

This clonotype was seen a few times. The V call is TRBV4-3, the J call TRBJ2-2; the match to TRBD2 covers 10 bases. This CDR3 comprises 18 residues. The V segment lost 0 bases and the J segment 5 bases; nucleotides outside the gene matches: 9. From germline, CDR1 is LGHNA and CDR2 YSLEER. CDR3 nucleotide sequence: TGCGCCAGCAGCCAAGATCTCGGCCTAGCGGGAGTTACCGGGGAGCTGTTTTTT. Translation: CASSQDLGLAGVTGELFF.

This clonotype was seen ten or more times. CDR3 in amino acids: CASSSPPGYNEQFF. For the CDR3, the DNA is TGTGCCAGCAGCTCCCCTCCGGGGTACAATGAGCAGTTCTTC. The V call is TRBV28, the J call TRBJ2-1; D might be TRBD2 (5 bases). This CDR3 comprises 14 residues. The germline V gene has CDR1 MDHEN and CDR2 SYDVKM. The V end lost 6 bases, the J end lost 4 bases, and 13 bases lay between the germline ends.

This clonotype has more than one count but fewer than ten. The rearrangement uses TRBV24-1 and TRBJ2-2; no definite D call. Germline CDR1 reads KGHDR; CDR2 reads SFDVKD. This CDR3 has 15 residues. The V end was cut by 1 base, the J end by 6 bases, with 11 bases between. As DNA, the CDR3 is TGTGCCACCAGTGATTTCCCCGGTCTCCCCGGGGAGCTGTTTTTT. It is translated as CATSDFPGLPGELFF.

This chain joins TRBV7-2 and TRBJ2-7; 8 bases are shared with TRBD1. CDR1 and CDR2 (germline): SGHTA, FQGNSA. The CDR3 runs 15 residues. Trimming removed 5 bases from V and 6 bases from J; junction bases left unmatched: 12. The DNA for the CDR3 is TGTGCCAGCAGCCCCCTCTGGCAGGGGGCGCGCGAGCAGTACTTC. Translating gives CASSPLWQGAREQYF.

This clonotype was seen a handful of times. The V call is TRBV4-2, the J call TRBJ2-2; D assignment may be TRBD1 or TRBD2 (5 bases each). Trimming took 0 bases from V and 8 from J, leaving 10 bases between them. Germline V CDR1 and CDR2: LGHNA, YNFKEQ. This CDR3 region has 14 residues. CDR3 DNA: TGTGCCAGCAGCCAAGAGGGGGTTAGAGGGGAGCTGTTTTTT. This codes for CASSQEGVRGELFF.

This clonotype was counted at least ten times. CDR3 nucleotide sequence: TGTGCCAGCAGTTTTTTTGGAACCAACCAATATGGCTACACCTTC. This sequence encodes CASSFFGTNQYGYTF. The gene calls are TRBV12-3 or TRBV12-4 and TRBJ1-2; D gene unclear. Trimming left V 3 bases short and J 5 bases short, with 16 bases between. The CDR3 is made up of 15 amino acids.

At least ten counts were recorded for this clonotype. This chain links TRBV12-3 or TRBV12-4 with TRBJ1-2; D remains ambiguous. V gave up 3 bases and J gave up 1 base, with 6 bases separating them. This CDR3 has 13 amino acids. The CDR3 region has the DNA TGTGCCAGCAGTTTTGGAAGTAACTATGGCTACACCTTC. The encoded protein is CASSFGSNYGYTF.

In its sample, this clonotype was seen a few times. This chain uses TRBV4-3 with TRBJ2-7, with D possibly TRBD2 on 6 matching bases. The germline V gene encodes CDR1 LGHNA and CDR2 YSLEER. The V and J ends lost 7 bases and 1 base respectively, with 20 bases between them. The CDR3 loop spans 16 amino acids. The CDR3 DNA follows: TGCGCCAGCACCTCTCGTCGGGGACTCCCATCCTACGAGCAGTACTTC. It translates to CASTSRRGLPSYEQYF.

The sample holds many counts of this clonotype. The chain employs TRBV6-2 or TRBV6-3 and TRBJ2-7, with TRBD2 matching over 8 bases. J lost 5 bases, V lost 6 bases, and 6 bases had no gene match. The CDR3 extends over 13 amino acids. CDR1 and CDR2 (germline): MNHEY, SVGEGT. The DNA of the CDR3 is TGTGCCAGCAGCCGGACTAGCCCCAACGAGCAGTACTTC. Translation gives CASSRTSPNEQYF.

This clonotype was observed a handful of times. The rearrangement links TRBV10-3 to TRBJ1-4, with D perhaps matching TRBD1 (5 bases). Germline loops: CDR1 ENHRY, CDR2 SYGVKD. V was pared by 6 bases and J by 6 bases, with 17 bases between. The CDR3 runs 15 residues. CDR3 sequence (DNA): TGTGCCATCAGCTCCGGCAGCAGGGTATATGAAAAACTGTTTTTT. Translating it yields CAISSGSRVYEKLFF.

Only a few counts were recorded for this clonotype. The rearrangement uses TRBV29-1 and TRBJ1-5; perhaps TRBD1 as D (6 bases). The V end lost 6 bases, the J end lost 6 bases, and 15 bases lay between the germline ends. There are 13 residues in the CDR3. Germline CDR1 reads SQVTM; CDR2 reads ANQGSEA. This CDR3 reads CSVKGTGTQPQHF. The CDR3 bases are TGCAGCGTCAAGGGCACAGGGACTCAGCCCCAGCATTTT.

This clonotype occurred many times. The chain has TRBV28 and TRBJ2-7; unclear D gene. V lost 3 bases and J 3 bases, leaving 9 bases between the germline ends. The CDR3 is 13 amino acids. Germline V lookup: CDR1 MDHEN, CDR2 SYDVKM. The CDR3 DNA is TGTGCCAGCAGTTTGAGAAGATACTACGAGCAGTACTTC. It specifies CASSLRRYYEQYF.

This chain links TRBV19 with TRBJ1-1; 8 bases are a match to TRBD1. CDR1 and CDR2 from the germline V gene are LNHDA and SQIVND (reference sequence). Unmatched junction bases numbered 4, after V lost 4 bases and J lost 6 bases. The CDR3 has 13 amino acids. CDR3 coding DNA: TGTGCCAGTAGTACAGGACAGGGCCCTGAAGCTTTCTTT. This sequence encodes CASSTGQGPEAFF.

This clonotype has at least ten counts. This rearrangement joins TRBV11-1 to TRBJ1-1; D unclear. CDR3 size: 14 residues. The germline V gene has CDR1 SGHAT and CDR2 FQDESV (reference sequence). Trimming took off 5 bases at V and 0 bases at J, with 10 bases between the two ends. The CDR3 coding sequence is TGTGCCAGCAGCCAAGGACTGTTGAACACTGAAGCTTTCTTT. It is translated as CASSQGLLNTEAFF.

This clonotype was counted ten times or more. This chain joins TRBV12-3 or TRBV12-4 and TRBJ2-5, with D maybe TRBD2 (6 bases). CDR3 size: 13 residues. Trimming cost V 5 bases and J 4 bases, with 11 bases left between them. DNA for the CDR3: TGTGCCAGCAGTACGGGAGATCGAGAGACCCAGTACTTC. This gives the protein CASSTGDRETQYF.

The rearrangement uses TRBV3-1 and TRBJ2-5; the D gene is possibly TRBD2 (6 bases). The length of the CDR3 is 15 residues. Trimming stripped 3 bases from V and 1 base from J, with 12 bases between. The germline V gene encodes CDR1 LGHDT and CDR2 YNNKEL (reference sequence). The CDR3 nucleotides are TGTGCCAGCAGCCATCCGGGACTCCCCCAAGAGACCCAGTACTTC. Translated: CASSHPGLPQETQYF.

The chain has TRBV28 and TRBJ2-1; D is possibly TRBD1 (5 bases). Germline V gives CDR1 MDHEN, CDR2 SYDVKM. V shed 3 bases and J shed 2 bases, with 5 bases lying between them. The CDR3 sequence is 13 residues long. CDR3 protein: CASSFRAYNEQFF. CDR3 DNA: TGTGCCAGCAGTTTCAGGGCCTACAATGAGCAGTTCTTC. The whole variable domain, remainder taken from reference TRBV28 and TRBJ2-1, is DVKVTQSSRYLVKRTGEKVFLECVQDMDHENMFWYRQDPGLGLRLIYFSYDVKMKEKGDIPEGYSVSREKKERFSLILESASTNQTSMYLCASSFRAYNEQFFGPGTRLTVL.

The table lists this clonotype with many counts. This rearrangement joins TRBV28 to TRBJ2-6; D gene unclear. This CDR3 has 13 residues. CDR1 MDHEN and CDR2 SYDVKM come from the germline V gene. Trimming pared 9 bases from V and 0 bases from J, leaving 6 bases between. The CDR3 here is CASMISGANVLTF. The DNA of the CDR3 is TGTGCCAGTATGATCTCTGGGGCCAACGTCCTGACTTTC. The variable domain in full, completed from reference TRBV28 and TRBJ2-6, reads DVKVTQSSRYLVKRTGEKVFLECVQDMDHENMFWYRQDPGLGLRLIYFSYDVKMKEKGDIPEGYSVSREKKERFSLILESASTNQTSMYLCASMISGANVLTFGAGSRLTVL.